Below, 24 T cell receptor beta chains from the same sample are listed, as sequenced in a study of blood T cells in healthy people across ages. Primers used in a second PCR of about 6 to 12 cycles were a sample-barcoded 5' primer and a J-beta primer mix. TCRdb used MiXCR to reprocess the 5' RACE reads, holding one entry per CDR3 protein. The table lists around 1.5 million distinct CDR3 sequences, around 42% of them singletons. The source material was blood. Receptors originate from a young woman in good health.

This chain links TRBV2 with TRBJ2-7; TRBD2 matches 8 bases. Germline lookup yields CDR1 SNHLY and CDR2 FYNNEI. The CDR3 sequence is 17 residues long. With V trimmed by 7 bases and J by 4 bases, 18 bases remained unmatched. The CDR3 DNA reads as TGTGCCAGCACCGAGAGGCTCCCCGGGAGGGGGACTTACGAGCAGTACTTC. Translating it yields CASTERLPGRGTYEQYF.

The rearrangement joins TRBV14 to TRBJ1-2, with 7 positions matching TRBD1. Germline CDR1 is SGHDN and CDR2 is FVKESK. The CDR3 extends over 15 amino acids. V lost 1 base to trimming and J lost 2 bases; unmatched junction nucleotides: 4. CDR3 nucleotide sequence: TGTGCCAGCAGCCAAGCCGGGACAGAGAACTATGGCTACACCTTC. Its translation is CASSQAGTENYGYTF.

The V gene is TRBV4-1, the J gene TRBJ2-5; D is tentatively TRBD1 or TRBD2 (6 bases each). The J call could be wrong; TRBJ2-7 is a better fit for the DNA end. Germline CDR1 MGHRA, CDR2 YSYEKL. The CDR3 is 14 amino acids. CDR3 nucleotide sequence: TGCGCCAGCAGCCAAGACTCAGGAGGGGGCGAGCAGTACTTC. This gives the protein CASSQDSGGGEQYF.

The rearrangement joins TRBV18 to TRBJ2-7; TRBD2 is a possible D gene (5 bases). This CDR3 has 14 residues. Per germline, CDR1 KGHSH and CDR2 LQKENI. Between the trimmed V and J ends, which lost 4 bases and 2 bases, there was a span of 12 bases. The CDR3 spells CASSRGPGTYEQYF. CDR3 nucleotides: TGTGCCAGCTCACGGGGTCCGGGGACCTACGAGCAGTACTTC.

This clonotype occurred a few times. The chain employs TRBV7-2 and TRBJ2-5; D possibly corresponds to TRBD2 (5 bases). This CDR3 has 18 amino acids. CDR1 SGHTA and CDR2 FQGNSA come from the germline V gene. V was pared by 0 bases and J by 2 bases, with 19 bases between. In DNA, the CDR3 is TGTGCCAGCAGCTTAGCGCCGCCCCGGAGCGGAGCTCAAGAGACCCAGTACTTC. Its translation is CASSLAPPRSGAQETQYF.

This chain's CDR3 is CASSLLVRPRVVLTDTQYF. DNA of the CDR3: TGTGCCAGCAGTTTATTAGTACGCCCCAGGGTGGTATTAACGGATACGCAGTATTTT. This rearrangement joins TRBV27 to TRBJ2-3; D is possibly TRBD1 (5 bases). CDR1 MNHEY and CDR2 SMNVEV come from the germline V gene (reference sequence). This CDR3 has 19 amino acids. V lost 1 base and J 6 bases, leaving 26 bases between the germline ends.

This clonotype was detected ten times or more. The rearrangement uses TRBV6-6 and TRBJ1-2; 7 positions match TRBD1. The V segment lost 11 bases and the J segment 0 bases; nucleotides outside the gene matches: 6. This CDR3 spans 13 amino acids. Germline CDR1 and CDR2: MNHNY and SVGAGI (reference sequence). In DNA form, the CDR3 reads TGTGCCGGGGGGACAGCCACTAACTATGGCTACACCTTC. Translating it yields CAGGTATNYGYTF.

This clonotype came up a few times. The genes are TRBV6-5 and TRBJ2-7, with D possibly TRBD1 on 6 matching bases. There are 14 residues in the CDR3. V lost 6 bases and J 0 bases, leaving 12 bases between the germline ends. The germline gives CDR1 MNHEY, CDR2 SVGAGI. This CDR3 reads CASSGQSFSYEQYF. The CDR3 DNA sequence: TGTGCCAGCAGCGGACAGTCATTCTCCTACGAGCAGTACTTC.

The chain is built from TRBV11-2 and TRBJ2-1, with D tentatively TRBD2 (6 bases). The J call may be incorrect, as the DNA end agrees better with TRBJ2-7. CDR3 length equals 16 residues. The germline gives CDR1 SGHAT, CDR2 FQNNGV. The CDR3 DNA sequence: TGTGCCAGCAGCTTAGCCGGGAGTTACTCCTACAATGAGCAGTACTTC. Translated, it gives CASSLAGSYSYNEQYF.

The rearrangement uses TRBV3-1 and TRBJ2-1; no clear D gene. V was trimmed by 1 base and J by 0 bases, leaving 10 bases between them. This CDR3 has 16 residues. The germline V gene has CDR1 LGHDT and CDR2 YNNKEL (reference sequence). As DNA, the CDR3 is TGTGCCAGCAGCCAAGTCCTGCCCCGCTCCTACAATGAGCAGTTCTTC. Protein product: CASSQVLPRSYNEQFF.

The CDR3 spells CASIRTSGRPGNIQYF. For the CDR3, the DNA is TGTGCCAGCATCAGGACTAGCGGGAGGCCGGGGAACATTCAGTACTTC. V gene TRBV21-1 combines with J gene TRBJ2-4; TRBD2, as called in the table, went unchecked against the DNA. TRBV21-1 is reported as a pseudogene. The CDR3 consists of 16 residues.

This clonotype was detected only a few times. The V gene is TRBV7-2, the J gene TRBJ2-1; 16 bases agree with TRBD2. The trim removed 1 base at V and 12 bases at J, leaving 9 bases unmatched. CDR3 length: 17 residues. Germline CDR1 is SGHTA and CDR2 is FQGNSA. CDR3 nucleotide sequence: TGTGCCAGCAGCTTAGGTTCCGGGACTAGCGGGGGGGCGTGGCAGTTCTTC. Protein: CASSLGSGTSGGAWQFF.

This sequence joins TRBV7-9 and TRBJ1-1, with D unresolved. Germline V lookup: CDR1 SEHNR, CDR2 FQNEAQ (reference sequence). V was pared by 0 bases and J by 7 bases, with 6 bases between. The CDR3 loop spans 12 amino acids. CDR3 residues: CASSLAQVEAFF. The CDR3 region has the DNA TGTGCCAGCAGCTTAGCGCAAGTTGAAGCTTTCTTT.

The table lists this clonotype with a few counts. The chain joins TRBV10-3 to TRBJ2-7, with a weak D call TRBD1 (6 bases). Germline V CDR1 and CDR2: ENHRY, SYGVKD. The germline V and J ends were trimmed by 4 bases and 6 bases, with 13 bases remaining between them. The CDR3 totals 13 residues. The CDR3 DNA reads as TGTGCCATCAGTGTACCACAGGGAAGCGAGCAGTACTTC. The encoded protein is CAISVPQGSEQYF.

V gene TRBV11-2 combines with J gene TRBJ1-1; 8 bases fit TRBD1. CDR1 and CDR2 (germline): SGHAT, FQNNGV. The CDR3 has 14 amino acids. J lost 4 bases, V lost 5 bases, and 6 bases had no gene match. In nucleotides, the CDR3 is TGTGCCAGCAGCACAAGACAGGGGCTCACTGAAGCTTTCTTT. The encoded protein is CASSTRQGLTEAFF.

This clonotype was picked up a small number of times. The CDR3 reads CASSRTYTQYF. The CDR3 DNA is TGTGCCAGCAGCCGGACTTATACGCAGTATTTT. This chain links TRBV7-2 with TRBJ2-3; D is possibly TRBD2 (5 bases). The CDR3 consists of 11 residues. Per germline, CDR1 SGHTA and CDR2 FQGNSA. Trimming left V 5 bases short and J 7 bases short, with 7 bases between.

This sequence joins TRBV20-1 and TRBJ2-7, with 11 bases fitting TRBD2. From germline, CDR1 is DFQATT and CDR2 SNEGSKA (reference sequence). V was pared by 0 bases and J by 0 bases, with 16 bases of the junction left unmatched. The CDR3 loop spans 20 amino acids. The CDR3 DNA is TGCAGTGCTAGAGATTCGCCGTCGGCTAGCGGGAGGCTTTACTCCTACGAGCAGTACTTC. Protein sequence: CSARDSPSASGRLYSYEQYF.

The genes are TRBV27 and TRBJ2-7; D is possibly TRBD2 (6 bases). The CDR3 contains 16 residues. From germline, CDR1 is MNHEY and CDR2 SMNVEV (reference sequence). The V gene lost 2 bases and the J gene lost 7 bases, with 21 bases spanning the gap. Here the CDR3 reads CASSLDGGVGINEQYF. The CDR3, as DNA: TGTGCCAGCAGTTTAGATGGCGGGGTGGGTATCAATGAGCAGTACTTC.

This clonotype has only a few counts. The gene calls are TRBV4-2 and TRBJ2-7, with D tentatively TRBD2 (6 bases). From germline, CDR1 is LGHNA and CDR2 YNFKEQ. Trimming removed 3 bases from V and 5 bases from J, with 11 bases in between. This CDR3 region has 13 residues. CDR3 region: CASSQTSTHEQYF. CDR3 DNA sequence: TGTGCCAGCAGCCAGACTAGTACCCACGAGCAGTACTTC.

CDR3 region: CASSRAGDSNEQYF. In nucleotides, the CDR3 is TGTGCCAGCAGCCGCGCCGGGGACAGCAACGAGCAGTACTTC. This chain joins TRBV12-3 or TRBV12-4 and TRBJ2-7; TRBD1 matches 7 bases. The CDR3 runs 14 residues. With V trimmed by 6 bases and J by 5 bases, 10 bases remained unmatched.

As concerns this clonotype: Mismatch with germline at one junction end may stem from a read error. V gene TRBV28 combines with J gene TRBJ1-2; D is perhaps TRBD1 (5 bases). CDR3 length: 11 amino acids. The germline V gene has CDR1 MDHEN and CDR2 SYDVKM. The CDR3 sequence: CASDSGYGCTF. The DNA of the CDR3 is TGTGCCAGCGACAGTGGCTATGGCTGCACCTTC.

This clonotype was seen a handful of times. The gene calls are TRBV18 and TRBJ2-6; D uncertain. CDR3 length: 16 residues. Trimming shortened V by 3 bases and J by 0 bases, and 9 bases separated the two germline ends. Germline CDR1 and CDR2: KGHSH and LQKENI. CDR3 nucleotide sequence: TGTGCCAGCTCACCTTTTCAGGACTCTGGGGCCAACGTCCTGACTTTC. Its protein product is CASSPFQDSGANVLTF. The variable domain in full, with the rest retrieved from reference TRBV18 and TRBJ2-6, is NAGVMQNPRHLVRRRGQEARLRCSPMKGHSHVYWYRQLPEEGLKFMVYLQKENIIDESGMPKERFSAEFPKEGPSILRIQQVVRGDSAAYFCASSPFQDSGANVLTFGAGSRLTVL.

The CDR3 DNA reads TGTGCCAGCAGTTTATGGGATCAGCCCCAGCATTTT. It codes for CASSLWDQPQHF. The chain combines TRBV28 with TRBJ1-5; D call uncertain. The CDR3 totals 12 residues. Germline V gene lookup returns CDR1 MDHEN and CDR2 SYDVKM. The V end lost 0 bases, the J end lost 5 bases, and 2 bases lay between the germline ends.

This clonotype was observed a handful of times. The chain links TRBV24-1 to TRBJ1-2; a weak D match, TRBD1 (6 bases). CDR3 length equals 14 residues. The V end was cut by 6 bases, the J end by 8 bases, with 18 bases between. Germline CDR1 is KGHDR and CDR2 is SFDVKD. Written as DNA, the CDR3 is TGTGCCACCAGTACACGGGGGGGCCTGAACGGCTACACCTTC. This gives the protein CATSTRGGLNGYTF.